The clone carrying this TCR beta chain was found a few times. These data are taken from a study of blood T cells in healthy people across ages. This CDR3 contains 17 residues. V dropped 0 bases and J dropped 1; count of bases not matched to a gene: 4. Germline loops: CDR1 LGHNA, CDR2 YSLEER. Primers used in a second PCR of about 7 to 11 cycles were a sample-barcoded 5' primer and a J-beta primer mix. TCRdb re-called the 5' RACE reads with MiXCR, one entry per CDR3 protein. Of 600,000 to 1,000,000 distinct CDR3 sequences in the sample, 25% are singletons; the top ten hold approximately 3.7%. This sample was shared with a second study, whose subject was T cells of mothers and their children.

The rearrangement links TRBV4-3 to TRBJ2-3, with 10 bases aligning to TRBD2. The sequenced material came from blood. The source of this sequence is a boy aged 5-17 years in good health. The CDR3 protein is CASSQDSGRPGTDTQYF. The CDR3 DNA reads as TGCGCCAGCAGCCAAGATAGCGGGAGGCCGGGCACAGATACGCAGTATTTT.